This T cell receptor (beta chain) was sequenced during a study of shared clonotypes between healthy human individuals. The deep-level immunoSEQ assay was used. Ten immunoSEQ deep assay plates were used by the authors to sequence unsorted PBMC DNA. Method: immunoSEQ multiplex PCR; TCRdb's copy keeps in-frame clones and lacks some. This sample has about 470,000 clones, with about 76% found just once. With V trimmed by 1 base and J by 1 base, 4 bases remained unmatched. There are 16 residues in the CDR3. Germline CDR1 reads SGHAT; CDR2 reads FQDESV (reference sequence). The sequencing sample was made of PBMCs. The chain employs TRBV11-1 and TRBJ1-1; 9 nucleotides agree with TRBD1. The TCR comes from a woman aged 40 to 50 in good health. Some clones in this sample may be carry-over from other donors' samples. CDR3 region: CASSLGTGARNTEAFF. The CDR3 DNA is TGTGCCAGCAGCTTAGGGACAGGGGCAAGGAACACTGAAGCTTTCTTT.